Listed here are 29 T cell receptor beta chains from one sample, sequenced in a study of T cell repertoires in cytomegalovirus infection (dated by TCRdb to 2018 to 2020). These receptors have no known antigen. The sample was run on an Illumina HiSeq 1500. TCRdb reprocessed the public reads (quality trimming at Q25 with fastp, clone calling with MiXCR) and kept in-frame beta chains. Each record represents a unique CDR3 protein, reported with the most common genes and DNA among its rows. Present in this sample are some 480,000 distinct CDR3 sequences, around a third of which were seen just once. Of the sample, about a sixth falls within the top ten clones. The label giving this sample's treatment or condition can be read as: in vitro stimulation with specific CMV peptide epitopes to enrich CMV-specific T cells. Sequences were derived from cultured PBMCs, sampled from culture after CMV antigen stimulation. The receptors here all came from a human donor in good health (CMV status not recorded). Some clones in this sample may be carry-over from other donors' samples.

V gene TRBV9 combines with J gene TRBJ2-2; 10 positions agree with TRBD2. Germline values: CDR1 SGDLS, CDR2 YYNGEE. V dropped 2 bases and J dropped 5; count of bases not matched to a gene: 6. This CDR3 contains 16 residues. The DNA of the CDR3 is TGTGCCAGCAGCGTCGTAGCGGGAGGCGGAACCGGGGAGCTGTTTTTT. It encodes CASSVVAGGGTGELFF.

This clonotype occurred a few times. The chain joins TRBV5-1 to TRBJ2-1; 8 bases are shared with TRBD1. Germline assignment: CDR1 SGHRS and CDR2 YFSETQ. V shed 1 base and J 6 bases; nucleotides not matched to a gene: 24. CDR3 length: 21 residues. The DNA for the CDR3 is TGCGCCAGCAGCTTGTATCGTTCTGGTGGACAGGGATCAATAAGCGGCAATGAGCAGTTCTTC. Protein: CASSLYRSGGQGSISGNEQFF.

This clonotype appeared many times. CDR3 sequence: CASSLALSGATAVHEQFF. In DNA, the CDR3 is TGTGCCAGCAGCTTAGCTCTGTCAGGGGCAACGGCTGTCCATGAGCAGTTCTTC. The genes are TRBV7-2 and TRBJ2-1, with D possibly TRBD1 on 6 matching bases. Trimming removed 0 bases from V and 8 bases from J, with 23 bases in between. The CDR3 is 18 residues long. Germline V gene sequence: CDR1 SGHTA, CDR2 FQGNSA.

As concerns this clonotype: A much larger clone sits a single nucleotide away, making a read error possible. The chain combines TRBV7-2 with TRBJ2-5, with TRBD2 matching 11 bases. The CDR3 extends over 14 amino acids. Per the germline V gene, CDR1 is SGHTA and CDR2 is FQGNSA. V was clipped by 8 bases and J by 5 bases; unmatched bases: 7. The CDR3 DNA sequence: TGTGCCAGCCTCACTAGCGGGAGTGGGGAGACCCAGTACTTC. This codes for CASLTSGSGETQYF.

The J gene is TRBJ2-2, the V gene TRBV11-2; D is uncertain. This CDR3 is 14 amino acids long. The V gene lost 3 bases and the J gene lost 7 bases, with 12 bases spanning the gap. CDR1 is SGHAT and CDR2 is FQNNGV in the germline V gene. DNA for the CDR3: TGTGCCAGCAGCTTGGGTCATACCGGCGGGGAGCTGTTTTTT. Amino acids: CASSLGHTGGELFF.

This chain connects TRBV20-1 to TRBJ2-3, with 11 bases lining up with TRBD2. The CDR3 covers 16 residues. Per germline, CDR1 DFQATT and CDR2 SNEGSKA (reference sequence). The J segment lost 6 bases and the V segment lost 3 bases, leaving 11 bases of the junction unmatched. The CDR3, as DNA: TGCAGTGCTAGTAGGCTACTAGCGGGAGTAGAGGATACGCAGTATTTT. This translates into CSASRLLAGVEDTQYF.

The rearrangement joins TRBV12-3 or TRBV12-4 to TRBJ1-1; D may be TRBD1 (5 bases). Trimming pared 1 base from V and 6 bases from J, leaving 18 bases between. The CDR3 is 16 residues long. The DNA for the CDR3 is TGTGCCAGCAGTTTAGAATCGTTGGGGGTAAGGCCTGAAGCTTTCTTT. The encoded protein is CASSLESLGVRPEAFF.

The V call is TRBV29-1, the J call TRBJ2-5; 8 positions agree with TRBD1. Germline V gene lookup returns CDR1 SQVTM and CDR2 ANQGSEA. Trimming removed 6 bases from V and 4 bases from J; junction bases left unmatched: 4. This CDR3 region has 12 residues. Here the CDR3 reads CSVDRGGETQYF. The CDR3 DNA reads TGCAGCGTAGACAGGGGTGGAGAGACCCAGTACTTC.

The chain employs TRBV5-6 and TRBJ1-5; 8 positions match TRBD1. This CDR3 region has 14 residues. In germline, CDR1 is SGHDT, CDR2 YYEEEE. The V and J ends lost 4 bases and 5 bases, in that order; junction bases with no gene match: 5. CDR3 DNA sequence: TGTGCCAGCAGCAAGGACAGGGTTCATCAGCCCCAGCATTTT. Residues: CASSKDRVHQPQHF.

The chain joins TRBV4-1 to TRBJ2-5; 10 bases match TRBD2. Losses at the gene ends were 1 base for V and 5 bases for J; bases not matched to a gene: 4. Germline V gene sequence: CDR1 MGHRA, CDR2 YSYEKL. There are 15 residues in the CDR3. The CDR3, as DNA: TGCGCCAGCAGCCAAGTTCTAGCGGGAGCGGAGACCCAGTACTTC. Encoded protein: CASSQVLAGAETQYF.

V and J are TRBV6-2 or TRBV6-3 and TRBJ2-3; D is possibly TRBD1 (5 bases). This CDR3 comprises 12 residues. CDR1 is MNHEY and CDR2 is SVGEGT in the germline V gene. V was shortened by 6 bases and J by 8 bases, with 12 bases between the two germline ends. CDR3 nucleotides: TGTGCCAGCAGCCAAGGGGTCGGTACGCAGTATTTT. Translated: CASSQGVGTQYF.

The chain uses TRBV11-2 and TRBJ2-1, with 12 bases that match TRBD2. The CDR3 runs to 20 residues. The germline gives CDR1 SGHAT, CDR2 FQNNGV. Trimming cost V 8 bases and J 1 base; bases outside gene matches: 18. CDR3 in DNA: TGTGCCAGCTCTACCGAGCCCGGGCTAGCGGGAGGGCGATCCTACAATGAGCAGTTCTTC. It is translated as CASSTEPGLAGGRSYNEQFF.

V and J are TRBV28 and TRBJ2-5; 12 positions agree with TRBD2. Germline V gene sequence: CDR1 MDHEN, CDR2 SYDVKM. V lost 6 bases to trimming and J lost 1 base; unmatched junction nucleotides: 9. This CDR3 spans 17 amino acids. CDR3 sequence reads: CASRPGLAGRSQETQYF. The DNA for the CDR3 is TGTGCCAGCAGACCGGGACTAGCGGGCCGAAGCCAAGAGACCCAGTACTTC.

This clonotype was counted only a few times. The chain has TRBV12-3 or TRBV12-4 and TRBJ2-1; 7 nucleotides line up with TRBD2. CDR3 length: 19 residues. After removal of 6 bases from V and 0 bases from J, the junction contained 17 bases not matched to a gene. Written as DNA, the CDR3 is TGTGCCAGCAGCCGGGGAAAACCTTGGGGGGAGGGCTCCTACAATGAGCAGTTCTTC. It is translated as CASSRGKPWGEGSYNEQFF.

The V gene is TRBV7-2, the J gene TRBJ2-1, with 7 bases lining up with TRBD1. J was trimmed by 9 bases and V by 6 bases; bases with no gene match: 8. Per the germline V gene, CDR1 is SGHTA and CDR2 is FQGNSA. The CDR3 has 13 amino acids. This CDR3 is CASSPQGLPEQFF. The CDR3 DNA follows: TGTGCCAGCAGTCCACAGGGGTTGCCTGAGCAGTTCTTC. Variable domain in full (rest from reference TRBV7-2 and TRBJ2-1): GAGVSQSPSNKVTEKGKDVELRCDPISGHTALYWYRQSLGQGLEFLIYFQGNSAPDKSGLPSDRFSAERTGGSVSTLTIQRTQQEDSAVYLCASSPQGLPEQFFGPGTRLTVL.

This clonotype was counted only a few times. This chain links TRBV7-8 with TRBJ1-5; D is unresolved. Trimming took 3 bases from V and 7 from J, leaving 13 bases between them. The CDR3 is made up of 14 amino acids. In germline, CDR1 is SGHVS, CDR2 FQNEAQ. The chain's CDR3 is CASSLRAGPQPQHF. CDR3 DNA: TGTGCCAGCAGCTTGCGTGCAGGCCCCCAGCCCCAGCATTTT.

This clonotype has a count of ten or more. The CDR3 region is CASSLPGREANQPQHF. Written as DNA, the CDR3 is TGTGCCAGCAGCCTCCCGGGGCGGGAAGCTAATCAGCCCCAGCATTTT. V gene TRBV7-2 combines with J gene TRBJ1-5; D is perhaps TRBD1 (5 bases). The CDR3 loop spans 16 amino acids. The V end lost 5 bases, the J end lost 4 bases, and 18 bases lay between the germline ends. CDR1 and CDR2 from the germline V gene are SGHTA and FQGNSA.

The chain uses TRBV11-3 and TRBJ2-1; D is ambiguous. The V gene lost 2 bases and the J gene lost 9 bases, with 8 bases spanning the gap. CDR1 SGHNT and CDR2 YENEEA come from the germline V gene. The CDR3 extends over 12 amino acids. Here the CDR3 DNA reads TGTGCCAGCAGCTTATCTCCGGGTGAGCAGTTCTTC. Protein sequence: CASSLSPGEQFF. The full variable domain, with the rest looked up from reference TRBV11-3 and TRBJ2-1, is EAGVVQSPRYKIIEKKQPVAFWCNPISGHNTLYWYLQNLGQGPELLIRYENEEAVDDSQLPKDRFSAERLKGVDSTLKIQPAELGDSAVYLCASSLSPGEQFFGPGTRLTVL.

This clonotype was detected only a few times. The chain couples TRBV20-1 to TRBJ2-5, with 11 bases aligning to TRBD2. The CDR3 runs 15 residues. Germline values: CDR1 DFQATT, CDR2 SNEGSKA (reference sequence). The V gene end was trimmed by 4 bases and the J gene end by 4 bases; junction bases not matched to a gene: 8. The chain's CDR3 is CSANPSGRTRETQYF. CDR3 sequence (DNA): TGCAGTGCTAACCCTAGCGGGAGGACTAGAGAGACCCAGTACTTC.

This clonotype turned up a few times. An end of the junction does not agree with germline; a read error may underlie this. The CDR3 protein is CASSPSGRASHEQYF. CDR3 in DNA: TGTGCCAGCAGTCCAAGCGGGAGGGCCTCCCACGAGCAGTACTTC. V gene TRBV9 combines with J gene TRBJ2-7, with 10 bases aligning to TRBD2. This CDR3 has 15 residues. CDR1 is SGDLS and CDR2 is YYNGEE in the germline V gene.

The gene calls are TRBV15 and TRBJ2-2; D is undetermined. V dropped 5 bases and J dropped 6 bases, with 22 bases sitting between them. Germline CDR1 is LNHNV and CDR2 is YYDKDF (reference sequence). This CDR3 region has 17 residues. The CDR3 coding sequence is TGTGCCACCAGCGTGCGAGTAGGGTTCCTCGGCGCCGGGGAGCTGTTTTTT. As protein: CATSVRVGFLGAGELFF.

This sequence joins TRBV27 and TRBJ2-5; 8 bases agree with TRBD2. There are 14 residues in the CDR3. Germline CDR1 is MNHEY and CDR2 is SMNVEV (reference sequence). V shed 7 bases, J shed 6 bases, and the junction held 10 bases outside the gene matches. In DNA form, the CDR3 reads TGTGCCAGCACGGGGGCGGGGGGCGGGCAGACCCAGTACTTC. This sequence encodes CASTGAGGGQTQYF.

V usage is TRBV20-1 and J usage is TRBJ2-1; TRBD2 might be the D (5 bases). The CDR3 covers 13 residues. Trimming shortened V by 6 bases and J by 4 bases, and 13 bases separated the two germline ends. Germline loops: CDR1 DFQATT, CDR2 SNEGSKA (reference sequence). As DNA, the CDR3 is TGCAGTGCCCGGGGATTATCGTACAATGAGCAGTTCTTC. This translates into CSARGLSYNEQFF.

The chain carries TRBV7-8 and TRBJ2-1, with 12 positions matching TRBD2. The CDR3 loop spans 20 amino acids. CDR1 is SGHVS and CDR2 is FQNEAQ in the germline V gene. V gave up 5 bases and J gave up 0 bases; unmatched junction bases: 14. CDR3 nucleotide sequence: TGTGCCAGCAGCCGTGCGCCGGGGACTAGCGGGTTAAGCTCCTACAATGAGCAGTTCTTC. Translation gives CASSRAPGTSGLSSYNEQFF.

This clonotype has only a few counts. V is TRBV27 and J is TRBJ1-6, with D possibly TRBD1 on 6 matching bases. The ends were cut back, 5 bases at V and 7 bases at J, with 12 bases in the middle. The CDR3 is 14 amino acids. Germline assignment: CDR1 MNHEY and CDR2 SMNVEV (reference sequence). The CDR3 region has the DNA TGTGCCAGCAGTACCAGACAGGAAAATTCACCCCTCCACTTT. Translated, it gives CASSTRQENSPLHF.

This chain connects TRBV7-9 to TRBJ2-7, with 10 bases fitting TRBD1. Germline loops: CDR1 SEHNR, CDR2 FQNEAQ (reference sequence). CDR3 length: 15 residues. Germline trimming cut 3 bases from V and 5 bases from J; bases unmatched to any gene: 7. CDR3 protein: CASSFTGTGVHEQYF. CDR3 DNA sequence: TGTGCCAGCAGCTTTACCGGGACAGGGGTCCACGAGCAGTACTTC.

This clonotype has only a few counts. V usage is TRBV6-5 and J usage is TRBJ1-5; no definite D call. Germline-derived CDR1 and CDR2 are MNHEY and SVGAGI. V lost 5 bases and J lost 2, with 13 bases in between. CDR3 size: 15 residues. CDR3 coding DNA: TGTGCCAGCAGTATACACGGATCGGGCAATCAGCCCCAGCATTTT. It codes for CASSIHGSGNQPQHF.

This chain joins TRBV19 and TRBJ1-5; D remains unclear. CDR1 LNHDA and CDR2 SQIVND come from the germline V gene (reference sequence). V lost 3 bases and J 4 bases, leaving 7 bases between the germline ends. This CDR3 is 13 amino acids long. The CDR3 DNA reads as TGTGCCAGTAGTATCCCGGGGAATCAGCCCCAGCATTTT. Amino acid sequence: CASSIPGNQPQHF.

The chain uses TRBV7-9 and TRBJ2-7; 10 bases line up with TRBD2. Germline loops: CDR1 SEHNR, CDR2 FQNEAQ (reference sequence). V dropped 3 bases and J dropped 2; count of bases not matched to a gene: 7. The CDR3 extends over 16 amino acids. CDR3 sequence (DNA): TGTGCCAGCAGCTTGGGGCTAGCGGGAGTAACCTACGAGCAGTACTTC. It is translated as CASSLGLAGVTYEQYF.